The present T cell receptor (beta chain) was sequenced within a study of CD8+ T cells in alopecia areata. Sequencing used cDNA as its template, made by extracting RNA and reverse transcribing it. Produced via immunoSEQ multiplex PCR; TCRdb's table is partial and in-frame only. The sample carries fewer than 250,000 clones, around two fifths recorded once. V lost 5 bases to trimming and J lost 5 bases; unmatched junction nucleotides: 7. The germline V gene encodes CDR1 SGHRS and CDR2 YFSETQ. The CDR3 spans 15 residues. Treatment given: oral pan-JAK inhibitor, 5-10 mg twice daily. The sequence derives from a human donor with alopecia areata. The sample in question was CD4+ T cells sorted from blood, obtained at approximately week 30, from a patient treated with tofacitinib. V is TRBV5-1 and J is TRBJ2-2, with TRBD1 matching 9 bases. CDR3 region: CASSPGQGMTGELFF. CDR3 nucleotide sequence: TGCGCCAGCAGTCCCGGACAGGGGATGACCGGGGAGCTGTTTTTT. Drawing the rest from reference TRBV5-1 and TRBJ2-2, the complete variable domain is KAGVTQTPRYLIKTRGQQVTLSCSPISGHRSVSWYQQTPGQGLQFLFEYFSETQRNKGNFPGRFSGRQFSNSRSEMNVSTLELGDSALYLCASSPGQGMTGELFFGEGSRLTVL.